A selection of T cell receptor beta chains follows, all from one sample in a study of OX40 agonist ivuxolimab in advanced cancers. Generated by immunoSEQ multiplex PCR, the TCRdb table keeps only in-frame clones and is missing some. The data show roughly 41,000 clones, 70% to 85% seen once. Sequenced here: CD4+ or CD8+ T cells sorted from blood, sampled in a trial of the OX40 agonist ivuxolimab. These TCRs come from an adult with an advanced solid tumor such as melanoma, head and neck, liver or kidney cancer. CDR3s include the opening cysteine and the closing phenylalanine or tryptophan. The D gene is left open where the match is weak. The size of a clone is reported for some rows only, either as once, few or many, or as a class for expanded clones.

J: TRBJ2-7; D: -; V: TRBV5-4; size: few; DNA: TGTGCCAGCAGCTTGGCTGGGACACCATTTGAGCAGTACTTC; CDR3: CASSLAGTPFEQYF
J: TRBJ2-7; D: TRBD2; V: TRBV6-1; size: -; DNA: TGTGCCACCTGGATGGGGGGGGTCTACGAGCAGTACTTC; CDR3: CATWMGGVYEQYF
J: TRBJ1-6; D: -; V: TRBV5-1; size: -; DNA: TGCGCCAGCAGGATCGGGACGGCTGATAATTCACCCCTCCACTTT; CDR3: CASRIGTADNSPLHF
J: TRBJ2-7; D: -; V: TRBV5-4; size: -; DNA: TGTGCCAGCAGCTTCCAGGGGCGAACCGACGAGCAGTACTTC; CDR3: CASSFQGRTDEQYF
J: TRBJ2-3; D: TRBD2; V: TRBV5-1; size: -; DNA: TGCGCCAGCAGCCCCCGGACTAGCGGTCCTGGAGAGACGCAGTATTTT; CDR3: CASSPRTSGPGETQYF
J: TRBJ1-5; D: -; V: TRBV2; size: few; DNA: TGTGCCAGCAGTGCAAGTGGAAGGAATGCTGGTCAGCCCCAGCATTTT; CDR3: CASSASGRNAGQPQHF
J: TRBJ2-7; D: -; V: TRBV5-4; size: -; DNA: TGTGCCAGCAGCTTTCCAGGGTCCTACGAGCAGTACTTC; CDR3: CASSFPGSYEQYF
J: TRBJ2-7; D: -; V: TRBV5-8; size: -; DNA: TGTGCCAGCCAATTTTCAGGGTACGACGAGCAGTACTTC; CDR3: CASQFSGYDEQYF
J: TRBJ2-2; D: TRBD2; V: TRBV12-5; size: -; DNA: TGTGCTAGTGGTTTGCCGTGGGGGACTAGCACGAACACCGGGGAGCTGTTTTTT; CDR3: CASGLPWGTSTNTGELFF
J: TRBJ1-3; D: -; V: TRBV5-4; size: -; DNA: TGTGCCAGCAGCTTGGGTGGGCCTTCTGGAAACACCATATATTTT; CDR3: CASSLGGPSGNTIYF
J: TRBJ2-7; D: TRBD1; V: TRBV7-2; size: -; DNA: TGTGCCAGCAGCTTGGACAGGGGCCGGGACGAGCAGTACTTC; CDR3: CASSLDRGRDEQYF
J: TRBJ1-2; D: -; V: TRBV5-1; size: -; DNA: TGCGCCAGCAGCCCCGACCCTGGAGGAAACTATGGCTACACCTTC; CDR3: CASSPDPGGNYGYTF
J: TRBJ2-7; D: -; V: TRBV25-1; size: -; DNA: TGTGCCAGCAGTGAATTAGGGGACCGCTACGAGCAGTACTTC; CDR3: CASSELGDRYEQYF
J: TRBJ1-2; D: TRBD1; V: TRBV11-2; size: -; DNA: TGTGCCAGCAGCTCGAGTACAGGGGTGGATGGCTACACCTTC; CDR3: CASSSSTGVDGYTF
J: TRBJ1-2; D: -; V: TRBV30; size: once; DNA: TGTGCCTGGAGTGCGTCAGCCCTCAACTATGGCTACACCTTC; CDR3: CAWSASALNYGYTF
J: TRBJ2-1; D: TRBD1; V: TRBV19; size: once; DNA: TGTGCCAGTAGTACTTGGGACAGGGCCTACAATGAGCAGTTCTTC; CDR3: CASSTWDRAYNEQFF
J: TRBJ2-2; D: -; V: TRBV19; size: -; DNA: TGTGCCAGTAGTTCGGACAGAGCGAACACCGGGGAGCTGTTTTTT; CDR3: CASSSDRANTGELFF
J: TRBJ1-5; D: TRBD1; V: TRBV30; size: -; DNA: TGTGCCTCCACGGGACAGGGAGGCAATCAGCCCCAGCATTTT; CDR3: CASTGQGGNQPQHF
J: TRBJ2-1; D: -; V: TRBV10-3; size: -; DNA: TGTGCCATCAGTGCAGGCACTTCCTACAATGAGCAGTTCTTC; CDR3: CAISAGTSYNEQFF
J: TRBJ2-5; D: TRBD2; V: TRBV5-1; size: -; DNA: TGCGCCAGCAGCTCGACTAGCGGGGGTGTCCAGGCGACCCAGTACTTC; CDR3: CASSSTSGGVQATQYF
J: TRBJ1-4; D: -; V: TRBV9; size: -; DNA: TGTGCCAGCAGCGTAGGGTCCAGGGATGGTGAAAAACTGTTTTTT; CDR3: CASSVGSRDGEKLFF
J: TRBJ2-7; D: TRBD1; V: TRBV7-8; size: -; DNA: TGTGCCAGCAGCTTAGAGGCAGGGGGTTACGAGCAGTACTTC; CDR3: CASSLEAGGYEQYF
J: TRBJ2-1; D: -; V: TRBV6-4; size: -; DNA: TGTGCCAGCAGTGACAGGGACTACAATGAGCAGTTCTTC; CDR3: CASSDRDYNEQFF
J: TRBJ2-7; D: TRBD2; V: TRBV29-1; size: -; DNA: TGCAGCGTTGGCGGGGGGTCGGCCTACGAGCAGTACTTC; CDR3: CSVGGGSAYEQYF
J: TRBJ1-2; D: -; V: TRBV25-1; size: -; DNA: TGTGCCAGCAGTGCGGAACAGGGATTCTATGGCTACACCTTC; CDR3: CASSAEQGFYGYTF
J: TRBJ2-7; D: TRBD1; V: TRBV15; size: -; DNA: TGTGCCACCAGCAGTCGCAGGGGGCCTCCCTACGAGCAGTACTTC; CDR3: CATSSRRGPPYEQYF
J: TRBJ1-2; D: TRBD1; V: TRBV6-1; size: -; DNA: TGTGCCAGCAGTCACAGGGGGATCGTAGAGGGCGGCTACACCTTC; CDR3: CASSHRGIVEGGYTF
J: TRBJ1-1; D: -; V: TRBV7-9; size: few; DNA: TGTGCCAGCAGCTCCAGAAGGTCGGGGACTGAAGCTTTCTTT; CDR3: CASSSRRSGTEAFF
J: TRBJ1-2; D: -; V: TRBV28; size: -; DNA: TGTGCCAGCACCTCGGGGGGGCGGGGCTACACCTTC; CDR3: CASTSGGRGYTF
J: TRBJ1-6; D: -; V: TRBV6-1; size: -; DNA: TGTGCCAGCGGGGGCCGATCCTATAATTCACCCCTCCACTTT; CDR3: CASGGRSYNSPLHF
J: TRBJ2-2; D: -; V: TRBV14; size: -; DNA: TGTGCCAGCAGCCAAGGAGGGTTGGTCACCGGGGAGCTGTTTTTT; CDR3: CASSQGGLVTGELFF
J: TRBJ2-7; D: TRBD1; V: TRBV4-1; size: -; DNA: TGCGCCAGCAGCCAGGCCGGGACAGGGCTCGAGCAGTACTTC; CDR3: CASSQAGTGLEQYF
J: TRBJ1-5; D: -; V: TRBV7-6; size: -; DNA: TGTGCCAGCAGTTTGGGGGCGGCACAGACCTATCAGCCCCAGCATTTT; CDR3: CASSLGAAQTYQPQHF
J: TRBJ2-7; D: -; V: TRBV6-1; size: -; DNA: TGTGCCAGCCGTCGGGGGTACATCTACGAGCAGTACTTC; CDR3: CASRRGYIYEQYF
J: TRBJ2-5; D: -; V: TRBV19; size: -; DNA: TGTGCCAGTAGTAACTGGGGCGGGGAGACCCAGTACTTC; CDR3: CASSNWGGETQYF
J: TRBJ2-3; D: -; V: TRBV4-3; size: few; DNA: TGCGCCAGCAGCATACAGGTGGGCACCACAGATACGCAGTATTTT; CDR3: CASSIQVGTTDTQYF
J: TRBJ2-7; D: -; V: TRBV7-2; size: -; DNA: TGTGCCAGCAGCTTCAACCCAACGAGCTCCTACGAGCAGTACTTC; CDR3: CASSFNPTSSYEQYF
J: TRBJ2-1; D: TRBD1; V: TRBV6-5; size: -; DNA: TGTGCCAGCAGTTACTCGGGACAGGGGCTTAATGAGCAGTTCTTC; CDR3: CASSYSGQGLNEQFF
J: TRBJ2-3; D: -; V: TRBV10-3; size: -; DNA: TGTGCCGCTTCTGGGTCCCCAGATACGCAGTATTTT; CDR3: CAASGSPDTQYF
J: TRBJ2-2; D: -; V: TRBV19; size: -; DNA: TGTGCCAGTAGGCTAGGGGTAGGCACCGGGGAGCTGTTTTTT; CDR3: CASRLGVGTGELFF
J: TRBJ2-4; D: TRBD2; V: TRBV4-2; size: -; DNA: TGTGCCAGCAGCCAAGAACTAGCGGAAAACATTCAGTACTTC; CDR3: CASSQELAENIQYF
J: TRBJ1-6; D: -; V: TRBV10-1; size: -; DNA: TGCGCCAGCAGTGAATGGGACGCCTGCTCCTATAATTCACCCCTCCACTTT; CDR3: CASSEWDACSYNSPLHF